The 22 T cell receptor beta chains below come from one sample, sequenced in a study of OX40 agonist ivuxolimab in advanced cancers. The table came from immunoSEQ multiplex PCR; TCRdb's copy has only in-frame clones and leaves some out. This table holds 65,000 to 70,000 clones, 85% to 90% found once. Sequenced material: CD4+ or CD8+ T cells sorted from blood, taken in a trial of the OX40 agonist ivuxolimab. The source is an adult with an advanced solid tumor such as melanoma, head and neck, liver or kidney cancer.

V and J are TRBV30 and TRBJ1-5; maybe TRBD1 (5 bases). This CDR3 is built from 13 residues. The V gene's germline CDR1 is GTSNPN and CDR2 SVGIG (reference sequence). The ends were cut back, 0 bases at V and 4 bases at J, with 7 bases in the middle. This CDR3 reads CAWSVGENQPQHF. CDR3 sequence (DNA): TGTGCCTGGAGTGTGGGGGAAAATCAGCCCCAGCATTTT.

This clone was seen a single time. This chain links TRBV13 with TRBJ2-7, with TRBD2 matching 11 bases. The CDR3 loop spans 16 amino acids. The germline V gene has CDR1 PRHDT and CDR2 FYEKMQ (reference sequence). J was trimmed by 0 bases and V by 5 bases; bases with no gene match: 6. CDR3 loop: CASSAGLAGFSYEQYF. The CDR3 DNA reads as TGTGCCAGCAGCGCCGGACTAGCGGGCTTCTCCTACGAGCAGTACTTC.

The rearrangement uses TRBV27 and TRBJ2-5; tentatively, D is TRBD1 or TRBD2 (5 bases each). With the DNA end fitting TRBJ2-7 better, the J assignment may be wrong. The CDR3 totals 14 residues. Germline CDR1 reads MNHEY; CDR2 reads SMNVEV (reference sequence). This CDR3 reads CASSPPGLTYEQYF. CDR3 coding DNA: TGTGCCAGCAGTCCACCGGGGCTTACCTACGAGCAGTACTTC.

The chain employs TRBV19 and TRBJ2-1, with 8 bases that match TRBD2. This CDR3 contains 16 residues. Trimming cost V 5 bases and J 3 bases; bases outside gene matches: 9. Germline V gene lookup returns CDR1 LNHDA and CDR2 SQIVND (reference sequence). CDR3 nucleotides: TGTGCCAGTAGTCTCTGGGCGGGGGGCTTCTACAATGAGCAGTTCTTC. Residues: CASSLWAGGFYNEQFF.

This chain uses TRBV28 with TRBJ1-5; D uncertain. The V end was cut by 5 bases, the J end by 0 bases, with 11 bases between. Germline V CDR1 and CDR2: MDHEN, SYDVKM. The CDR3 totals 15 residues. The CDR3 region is CASSAAHGSNQPQHF. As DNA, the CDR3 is TGTGCCAGCAGTGCCGCTCACGGTAGCAATCAGCCCCAGCATTTT. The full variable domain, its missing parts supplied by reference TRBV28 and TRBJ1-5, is DVKVTQSSRYLVKRTGEKVFLECVQDMDHENMFWYRQDPGLGLRLIYFSYDVKMKEKGDIPEGYSVSREKKERFSLILESASTNQTSMYLCASSAAHGSNQPQHFGDGTRLSIL.

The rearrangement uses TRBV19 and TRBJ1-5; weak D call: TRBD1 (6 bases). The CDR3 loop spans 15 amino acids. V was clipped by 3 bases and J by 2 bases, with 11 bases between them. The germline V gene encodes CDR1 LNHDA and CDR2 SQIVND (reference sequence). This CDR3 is CASSMDSWGNQPQHF. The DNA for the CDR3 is TGTGCCAGTAGTATGGACAGCTGGGGCAATCAGCCCCAGCATTTT. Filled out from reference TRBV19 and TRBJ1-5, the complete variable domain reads DGGITQSPKYLFRKEGQNVTLSCEQNLNHDAMYWYRQDPGQGLRLIYYSQIVNDFQKGDIAEGYSVSREKKESFPLTVTSAQKNPTAFYLCASSMDSWGNQPQHFGDGTRLSIL.

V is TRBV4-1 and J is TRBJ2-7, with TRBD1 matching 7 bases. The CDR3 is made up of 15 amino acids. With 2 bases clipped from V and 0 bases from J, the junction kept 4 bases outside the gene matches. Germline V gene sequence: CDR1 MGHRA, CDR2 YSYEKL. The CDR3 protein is CASSQSTGRSYEQYF. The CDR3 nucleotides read TGCGCCAGCAGCCAATCGACAGGGCGCTCCTACGAGCAGTACTTC.

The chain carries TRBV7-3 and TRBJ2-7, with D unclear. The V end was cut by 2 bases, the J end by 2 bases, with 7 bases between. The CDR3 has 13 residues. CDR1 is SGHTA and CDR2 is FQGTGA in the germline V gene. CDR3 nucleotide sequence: TGTGCCAGCAGCTTAGGGGATACCTACGAGCAGTACTTC. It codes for CASSLGDTYEQYF.

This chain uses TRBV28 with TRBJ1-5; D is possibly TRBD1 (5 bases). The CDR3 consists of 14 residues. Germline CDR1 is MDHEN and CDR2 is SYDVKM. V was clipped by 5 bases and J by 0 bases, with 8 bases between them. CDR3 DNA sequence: TGTGCCAGCAGTCCTACAGGTAGCAATCAGCCCCAGCATTTT. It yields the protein CASSPTGSNQPQHF.

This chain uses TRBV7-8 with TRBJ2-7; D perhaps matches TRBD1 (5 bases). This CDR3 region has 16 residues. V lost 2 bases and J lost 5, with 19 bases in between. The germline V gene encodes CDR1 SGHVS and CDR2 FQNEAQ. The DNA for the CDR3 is TGTGCCAGCAGCTTAATGGCAGGGAACGTTGGGGACGAGCAGTACTTC. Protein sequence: CASSLMAGNVGDEQYF.

DNA for the CDR3: TGCGCCAGCAGCCAAGGGGCAGCTAATGAAAAACTGTTTTTT. Translation gives CASSQGAANEKLFF. The rearrangement uses TRBV4-1 and TRBJ1-4; D gene ambiguous. In germline, CDR1 is MGHRA, CDR2 YSYEKL. The CDR3 loop spans 14 amino acids. V dropped 1 base and J dropped 3 bases, with 6 bases sitting between them.

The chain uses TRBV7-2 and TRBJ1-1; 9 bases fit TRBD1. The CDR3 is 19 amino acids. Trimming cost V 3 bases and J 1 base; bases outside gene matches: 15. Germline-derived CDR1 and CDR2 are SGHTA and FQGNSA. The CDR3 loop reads CASSFPSGTGRFGNTEAFF. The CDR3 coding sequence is TGTGCCAGCAGCTTCCCATCCGGGACAGGGCGGTTTGGGAACACTGAAGCTTTCTTT.

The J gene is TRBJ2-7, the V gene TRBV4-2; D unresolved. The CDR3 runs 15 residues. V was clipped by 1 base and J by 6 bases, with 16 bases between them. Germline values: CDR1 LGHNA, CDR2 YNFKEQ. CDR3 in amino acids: CASSQAVSFSGEQYF. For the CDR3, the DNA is TGTGCCAGCAGCCAAGCCGTGAGTTTTTCGGGCGAGCAGTACTTC.

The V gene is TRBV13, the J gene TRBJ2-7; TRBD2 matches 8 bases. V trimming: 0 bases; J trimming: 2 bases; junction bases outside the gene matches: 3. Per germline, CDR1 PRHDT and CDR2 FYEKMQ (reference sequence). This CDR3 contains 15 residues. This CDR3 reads CASSLGLAGTYEQYF. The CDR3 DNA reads TGTGCCAGCAGCTTAGGGCTAGCGGGTACCTACGAGCAGTACTTC.

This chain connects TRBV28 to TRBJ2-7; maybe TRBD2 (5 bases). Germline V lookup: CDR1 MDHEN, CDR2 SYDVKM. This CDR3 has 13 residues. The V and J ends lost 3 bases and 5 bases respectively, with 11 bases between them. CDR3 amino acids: CASSLRVWNEQYF. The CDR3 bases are TGTGCCAGCAGTTTGAGGGTTTGGAACGAGCAGTACTTC.

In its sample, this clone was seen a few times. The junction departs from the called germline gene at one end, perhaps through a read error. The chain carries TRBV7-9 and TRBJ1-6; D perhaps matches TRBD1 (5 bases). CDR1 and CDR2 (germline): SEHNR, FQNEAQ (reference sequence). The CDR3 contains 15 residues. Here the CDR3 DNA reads TGTGCCAGCAGCCTAGCAGACAGAATTAATTCACCCCTCCACTTT. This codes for CASSLADRINSPLHF.

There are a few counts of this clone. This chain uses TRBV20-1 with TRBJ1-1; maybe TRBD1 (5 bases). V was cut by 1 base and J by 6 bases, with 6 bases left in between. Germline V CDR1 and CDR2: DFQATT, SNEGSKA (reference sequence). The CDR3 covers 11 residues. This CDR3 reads CSARGGSEAFF. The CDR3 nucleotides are TGCAGTGCTAGAGGGGGCTCTGAAGCTTTCTTT.

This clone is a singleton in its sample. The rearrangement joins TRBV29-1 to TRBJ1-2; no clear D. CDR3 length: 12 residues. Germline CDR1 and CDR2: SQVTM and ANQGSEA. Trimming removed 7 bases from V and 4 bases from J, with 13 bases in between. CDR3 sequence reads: CSAEVLGYGYTF. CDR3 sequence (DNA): TGCAGCGCCGAGGTCCTCGGCTATGGCTACACCTTC.

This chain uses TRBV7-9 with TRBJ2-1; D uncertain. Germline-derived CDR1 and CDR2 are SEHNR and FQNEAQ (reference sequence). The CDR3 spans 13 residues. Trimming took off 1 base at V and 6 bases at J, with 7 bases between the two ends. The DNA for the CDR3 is TGTGCCAGCAGCTTAGTTGGATTCAATGAGCAGTTCTTC. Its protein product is CASSLVGFNEQFF.

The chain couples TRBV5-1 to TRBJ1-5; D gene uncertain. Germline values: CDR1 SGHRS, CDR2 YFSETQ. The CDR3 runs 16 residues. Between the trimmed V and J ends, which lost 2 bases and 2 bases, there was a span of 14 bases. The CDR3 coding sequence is TGCGCCAGCAGCTTAATGGTAGCGAGGGGCAATCAGCCCCAGCATTTT. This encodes CASSLMVARGNQPQHF.

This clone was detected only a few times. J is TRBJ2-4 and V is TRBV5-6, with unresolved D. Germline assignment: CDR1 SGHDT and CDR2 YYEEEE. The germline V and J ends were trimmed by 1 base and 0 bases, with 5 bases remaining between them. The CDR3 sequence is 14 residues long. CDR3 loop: CASSLLGAKNIQYF. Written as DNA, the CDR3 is TGTGCCAGCAGCTTGTTGGGAGCCAAAAACATTCAGTACTTC.

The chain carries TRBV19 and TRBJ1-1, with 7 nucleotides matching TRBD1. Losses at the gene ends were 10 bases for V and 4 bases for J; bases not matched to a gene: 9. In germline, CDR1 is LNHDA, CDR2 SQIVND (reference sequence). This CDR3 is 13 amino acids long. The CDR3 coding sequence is TGTGCCACCTCACAGGGGTCGAGCACTGAAGCTTTCTTT. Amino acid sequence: CATSQGSSTEAFF.